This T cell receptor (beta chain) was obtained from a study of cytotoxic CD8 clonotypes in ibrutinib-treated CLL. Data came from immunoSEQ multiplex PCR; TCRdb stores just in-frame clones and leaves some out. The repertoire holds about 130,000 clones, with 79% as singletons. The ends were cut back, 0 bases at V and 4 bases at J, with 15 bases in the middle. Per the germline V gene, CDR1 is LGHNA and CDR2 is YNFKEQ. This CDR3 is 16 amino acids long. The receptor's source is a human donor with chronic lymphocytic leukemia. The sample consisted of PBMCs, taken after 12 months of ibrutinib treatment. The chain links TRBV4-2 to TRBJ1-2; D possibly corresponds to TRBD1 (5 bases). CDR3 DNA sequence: TGTGCCAGCAGCCAAGACAGGGCCGGGGGATCCTATGGCTACACCTTC. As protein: CASSQDRAGGSYGYTF.